This T cell receptor (beta chain) was observed in a study of human T cells and chemical hapten exposure. Study-wide results and caveats: The immune response of these alopecia patients might not match healthy individuals'.

Time point defined: patch test 2, 6 weeks after DPC sensitization. Described treatment: therapeutic diphenylcyclopropenone sensitization with weekly scalp DPC. At every patch-test visit, blood was drawn before the patch test was applied. Someone pulled total RNA out of unfractionated whole blood. The V end lost 3 bases, the J end lost 1 base, and 17 bases lay between the germline ends. The CDR3 consists of 17 residues. The germline CDR1 and CDR2 sequences are SGHTA and FQGNSA. This clonotype was counted a few times. Its cognate antigen is unknown. The library tagged each cDNA molecule with unique molecular identifiers. Each CDR3 protein is one row after TCRdb ran MiXCR on the RACE reads. In the table there are about 140,000 distinct CDR3 sequences, approximately 12% of which are singletons.

The material was whole blood, obtained in connection with sensitization to the hapten diphenylcyclopropenone (DPC). V gene TRBV7-2 combines with J gene TRBJ2-3; D possibly uses TRBD1 or TRBD2 (5 bases each). This TCR was recovered from a woman in her forties or fifties with alopecia areata. Some clones in this sample may be carry-over from other donors' samples. The CDR3 protein is CASSFSGASFRTDTQYF. CDR3 nucleotide sequence: TGTGCCAGCAGCTTCTCTGGGGCTAGCTTCCGCACAGATACGCAGTATTTT.